This passage covers 10 T cell receptor beta chains from one sample sequenced in a study of follicular helper T cells after annual influenza vaccination. TCRdb's copy holds only in-frame clones and misses some; the assay was immunoSEQ multiplex PCR. Of approximately 5,000 clones in the sample, over 85% are singletons; the top ten hold less than 1.5%. Time point in this sample: 2013-2014 season, 7 days after vaccination. Sequencing was performed on CXCR5+ CD38- circulating T follicular helper cells from blood, taken 7 days after influenza vaccination. Described subset: circulating Tfh, non-naive CD4+CXCR5+PD-1+ (ICOS+CD38+ or ICOS-CD38-). The receptors were sampled from an adult who received the influenza vaccine.

J is TRBJ2-6 and V is TRBV18; TRBD1 aligns across 7 bases. The germline V gene has CDR1 KGHSH and CDR2 LQKENI. The CDR3 has 17 amino acids. J lost 0 bases, V lost 4 bases, and 6 bases had no gene match. The CDR3 protein is CASSRQGAPSGANVLTF. The CDR3, as DNA: TGTGCCAGCTCACGACAGGGTGCACCCTCTGGGGCCAACGTCCTGACTTTC.

The rearrangement joins TRBV6-1 to TRBJ1-6, with D uncertain. Trimming pared 6 bases from V and 4 bases from J, leaving 7 bases between. In germline, CDR1 is MNHNS, CDR2 SASEGT. There are 13 residues in the CDR3. CDR3 DNA sequence: TGTGCCAGCAGGGCGGAGTATAATTCACCCCTCCACTTT. It is translated as CASRAEYNSPLHF.

This chain connects TRBV29-1 to TRBJ2-5, with D tentatively TRBD1 (5 bases). Trimming pared 5 bases from V and 9 bases from J, leaving 10 bases between. The CDR3 length is 10 residues. The germline V gene has CDR1 SQVTM and CDR2 ANQGSEA. This CDR3 is CSVSLGPQYF. CDR3 DNA: TGCAGCGTTTCTTTGGGGCCCCAGTACTTC.

With regard to this clone: Compared with germline, one end of the junction differs, possibly owing to a read error. The chain joins TRBV14 to TRBJ1-3; D is unclear. This CDR3 has 12 residues. The germline CDR1 and CDR2 sequences are SGHDN and FVKESK. The CDR3: CASSQVGDTIYF. CDR3 in DNA: TGTGCCAGCAGCCAAGTTGGAGACACCATATATTTT.

The chain combines TRBV5-4 with TRBJ2-5; 11 bases fit TRBD1. This CDR3 is 16 amino acids long. V was pared by 2 bases and J by 1 base, with 4 bases of the junction left unmatched. The V gene's germline CDR1 is SGHNT and CDR2 YYREEE (reference sequence). The CDR3: CASSLVGTGGQETQYF. The CDR3 DNA reads TGTGCCAGCAGCTTAGTCGGGACAGGGGGCCAAGAGACCCAGTACTTC.

The rearrangement joins TRBV19 to TRBJ2-7; 12 positions match TRBD1. Trimming at V came to 5 bases and at J to 5 bases, leaving 10 bases not matched to a gene. CDR1 is LNHDA and CDR2 is SQIVND in the germline V gene (reference sequence). The CDR3 runs to 16 residues. The CDR3 protein is CASSPRPGTGGNEQYF. The CDR3 nucleotides read TGTGCCAGTAGTCCCCGACCCGGGACAGGGGGCAACGAGCAGTACTTC.

The chain couples TRBV7-3 to TRBJ1-1; possible D gene TRBD1, 5 bases. Germline V CDR1 and CDR2: SGHTA, FQGTGA. This CDR3 is built from 14 residues. V was trimmed by 5 bases and J by 5 bases, leaving 15 bases between them. The CDR3 region is CASSPTGWSTEAFF. DNA of the CDR3: TGTGCCAGCAGCCCTACAGGCTGGAGTACTGAAGCTTTCTTT.

The CDR3 sequence is CASSAKQGTGEKLFF. The CDR3 DNA sequence: TGCGCCAGCAGTGCCAAACAGGGGACGGGTGAAAAACTGTTTTTT. This chain joins TRBV10-2 and TRBJ1-4, with TRBD1 matching over 7 bases. Per the germline V gene, CDR1 is WSHSY and CDR2 is SAAADI. The length of the CDR3 is 15 residues. Losses at the gene ends were 4 bases for V and 7 bases for J; bases not matched to a gene: 9.

This clone was counted a single time. This chain uses TRBV7-2 with TRBJ2-2, with D unresolved. V shed 1 base and J shed 6 bases, with 12 bases lying between them. Per germline, CDR1 SGHTA and CDR2 FQGNSA. This CDR3 is 15 amino acids long. The CDR3 region is CASSLEGSWAGELFF. CDR3 in DNA: TGTGCCAGCAGCTTAGAAGGTAGCTGGGCCGGGGAGCTGTTTTTT.

V is TRBV10-3 and J is TRBJ1-1; TRBD1 aligns across 7 bases. Germline V gives CDR1 ENHRY, CDR2 SYGVKD. The CDR3 sequence is 13 residues long. The V and J ends lost 3 bases and 5 bases, in that order; junction bases with no gene match: 3. CDR3 DNA: TGTGCCATCAGTGAAGGGGGCAGAACTGAAGCTTTCTTT. This encodes CAISEGGRTEAFF.